This T cell receptor (beta chain) was obtained from a study of blood T cell repertoires in COVID-19. In terms of age and location, participants ranged from about 18 to 90 years and lived in about 25 US areas. Cohort assignment relied on participant-reported clinical history. TCRdb's copy holds only in-frame clones and misses some; the assay was immunoSEQ multiplex PCR. The sample contains approximately 450,000 clones, around nine tenths of which appear only once. Between the trimmed V and J ends, which lost 6 bases and 8 bases, there was a span of 13 bases. CDR3 length: 12 residues. Germline-derived CDR1 and CDR2 are MNHEY and SMNVEV (reference sequence).

Specimen: PBMCs or T cells enriched from blood (not recorded which). This TCR came from a woman aged 18-29 years with acute COVID-19. The rearrangement uses TRBV27 and TRBJ1-2; maybe TRBD1 (6 bases). The CDR3 DNA is TGTGCCAGCAGGAGGGGGGGTCGGGGCTACACCTTC. It yields the protein CASRRGGRGYTF.